This TCR beta chain emerged from a study of T cells in Graves' hyperthyroidism and ophthalmopathy. Germline CDR1 reads DFQATT; CDR2 reads SNEGSKA (reference sequence). The CDR3 has 15 residues. The V end was cut by 0 bases, the J end by 0 bases, with 12 bases between. Each ophthalmopathy patient scored at least 3 on the Clinical Activity Score and at least 4 on NOSPECS grade, with duration under 3 months. Diagnostic decisions used clinical symptoms, serum thyroxine and TRAb, thyroid ultrasound and orbital computed tomography. Fresh peripheral blood, approximately 10 ml, was the source of the PBMCs. TCR beta CDR3 regions were amplified from RNA transcripts. HTBI primers were used for first-round RT-PCR of the TCR CDR3. TCRdb reprocessed the multiplex PCR reads via MiXCR and lists one record per CDR3 protein. The data show 450,000 to 650,000 distinct CDR3 sequences, 11% to 15% seen once.

The TCR comes from a woman aged 18-29 years with Graves' ophthalmopathy. The chain combines TRBV20-1 with TRBJ2-7, with a possible D match to TRBD1 (6 bases). Sequencing input: blood. As DNA, the CDR3 is TGCAGTGCTAGAGATCAGGGGCGGGCCTCCTACGAGCAGTACTTC. Encoded protein: CSARDQGRASYEQYF.